These 32 T cell receptor beta chains came from one sample sequenced in a study of blood T cell repertoires in COVID-19. Using immunoSEQ multiplex PCR, the repertoire was profiled, and TCRdb retains in-frame clones only, with some absent. The repertoire holds about 300,000 clones, with about 82% as singletons. Sequencing used peripheral blood. These receptors were obtained from a woman aged 45-65 years with acute or convalescent COVID-19.

V and J are TRBV28 and TRBJ2-7; 14 bases align to TRBD2. The germline V gene has CDR1 MDHEN and CDR2 SYDVKM. J lost 4 bases, V lost 3 bases, and 2 bases had no gene match. This CDR3 region has 15 residues. The CDR3 protein is CASSLGLAGVYEQYF. The CDR3, as DNA: TGTGCCAGCAGTTTGGGACTAGCGGGAGTATACGAGCAGTACTTC.

This chain links TRBV10-3 with TRBJ2-7; TRBD2 agrees at 8 bases. The CDR3 loop spans 17 amino acids. The ends lost 10 bases at V and 4 bases at J; junction bases unmatched: 21. Germline lookup yields CDR1 ENHRY and CDR2 SYGVKD. In DNA form, the CDR3 reads TGTGCCACCAGGGGTGGCTATGAGCGGGAGTCGAAGTACGAGCAGTACTTC. This sequence encodes CATRGGYERESKYEQYF.

The chain carries TRBV27 and TRBJ2-3; TRBD2 is a possible D gene (6 bases). The CDR3 sequence is 13 residues long. Germline CDR1 is MNHEY and CDR2 is SMNVEV (reference sequence). Trimming removed 7 bases from V and 6 bases from J, with 14 bases in between. The CDR3 protein is CASTLIRGDTQYF. The CDR3, as DNA: TGTGCCAGCACCCTTATACGGGGGGATACGCAGTATTTT.

The gene calls are TRBV7-3 and TRBJ2-7; TRBD1 matches at 7 bases. This CDR3 is built from 15 residues. The germline gives CDR1 SGHTA, CDR2 FQGTGA. The ends lost 5 bases at V and 2 bases at J; junction bases unmatched: 9. The CDR3 coding sequence is TGTGCCAGCAGCGTTAATCCCGGGACAGCCTACGAGCAGTACTTC. Its translation: CASSVNPGTAYEQYF. Combining the CDR3 with reference TRBV7-3 and TRBJ2-7 gives the whole variable domain GAGVSQTPSNKVTEKGKYVELRCDPISGHTALYWYRQSLGQGPEFLIYFQGTGAADDSGLPNDRFFAVRPEGSVSTLKIQRTERGDSAVYLCASSVNPGTAYEQYFGPGTRLTVT.

The chain joins TRBV6-5 to TRBJ2-1; 8 nucleotides align to TRBD1. The CDR3 contains 13 residues. CDR1 is MNHEY and CDR2 is SVGAGI in the germline V gene. The junction had 5 bases not matched to a gene; V was cut back by 8 bases and J by 5 bases. CDR3 sequence: CASWKQGDNEQFF. The CDR3 coding sequence is TGTGCCAGCTGGAAACAGGGGGACAATGAGCAGTTCTTC.

CDR3 in amino acids: CASSPGTGAYNEQFF. In nucleotides, the CDR3 is TGTGCCAGCAGCCCCGGGACAGGGGCTTACAATGAGCAGTTCTTC. The chain links TRBV11-3 to TRBJ2-1; the match to TRBD1 covers 10 bases. CDR1 is SGHNT, CDR2 YENEEA, per germline. After removal of 5 bases from V and 4 bases from J, the junction contained 5 bases not matched to a gene. The CDR3 extends over 15 amino acids. The complete variable domain, with remaining parts taken from reference TRBV11-3 and TRBJ2-1, reads EAGVVQSPRYKIIEKKQPVAFWCNPISGHNTLYWYLQNLGQGPELLIRYENEEAVDDSQLPKDRFSAERLKGVDSTLKIQPAELGDSAVYLCASSPGTGAYNEQFFGPGTRLTVL.

The chain carries TRBV5-1 and TRBJ2-7; D is unclear. The germline V and J ends were trimmed by 0 bases and 6 bases, with 10 bases remaining between them. The CDR3 loop spans 13 amino acids. CDR1 and CDR2 (germline): SGHRS, YFSETQ. CDR3 sequence: CASSLAELREQYF. CDR3 nucleotides: TGCGCCAGCAGCTTGGCCGAGCTTCGCGAGCAGTACTTC.

The rearrangement uses TRBV6-5 and TRBJ1-1; the D gene is possibly TRBD1 (6 bases). V lost 0 bases and J 2 bases, leaving 10 bases between the germline ends. CDR3 length equals 15 residues. Germline V gene sequence: CDR1 MNHEY, CDR2 SVGAGI. DNA for the CDR3: TGTGCCAGCAGTTACTCGGCCGGGACAAACACTGAAGCTTTCTTT. This encodes CASSYSAGTNTEAFF.

J is TRBJ2-3 and V is TRBV4-1, with D possibly matching TRBD1 (6 bases). The CDR3 is 15 amino acids. In germline, CDR1 is MGHRA, CDR2 YSYEKL. V was trimmed by 5 bases and J by 2 bases, leaving 14 bases between them. In nucleotides, the CDR3 is TGCGCCAGCAGCGACCGGGACAAGTACACAGATACGCAGTATTTT. Translating gives CASSDRDKYTDTQYF.

CDR3 loop: CASSIGGRETQYF. For the CDR3, the DNA is TGTGCCAGCAGCATAGGGGGCCGGGAGACCCAGTACTTC. This rearrangement joins TRBV7-3 to TRBJ2-5; 7 nucleotides agree with TRBD1. Losses at the gene ends were 5 bases for V and 5 bases for J; bases not matched to a gene: 5. The CDR3 spans 13 residues. Germline CDR1 is SGHTA and CDR2 is FQGTGA.

In this sample, this clone turned up once. The chain has TRBV11-2 and TRBJ2-1, with 14 nucleotides matching TRBD2. CDR1 is SGHAT, CDR2 FQNNGV, per germline. The CDR3 loop spans 18 amino acids. V was pared by 4 bases and J by 2 bases, with 7 bases of the junction left unmatched. CDR3 region: CASSSSGTSGSPYNEQFF. In nucleotides, the CDR3 is TGTGCCAGCAGCTCCTCCGGGACTAGCGGGAGTCCCTACAATGAGCAGTTCTTC.

This clone has more than one count but fewer than ten. The rearrangement links TRBV27 to TRBJ2-7; 16 bases are a match to TRBD2. From germline, CDR1 is MNHEY and CDR2 SMNVEV (reference sequence). CDR3 length: 16 residues. The ends lost 6 bases at V and 5 bases at J; junction bases unmatched: 7. Here the CDR3 reads CASSPGLAGGPHEQYF. CDR3 coding DNA: TGTGCCAGCAGCCCGGGACTAGCGGGAGGGCCCCACGAGCAGTACTTC.

J is TRBJ1-5 and V is TRBV28; tentatively, D is TRBD1 (5 bases). The V and J ends lost 7 bases and 6 bases respectively, with 7 bases between them. The CDR3 consists of 11 residues. In germline, CDR1 is MDHEN, CDR2 SYDVKM. CDR3 DNA: TGTGCCAGCACCCAGGGTCAGCCCCAGCATTTT. Its translation is CASTQGQPQHF.

V usage is TRBV24-1 and J usage is TRBJ1-5, with D possibly being TRBD1 (5 bases). The germline gives CDR1 KGHDR, CDR2 SFDVKD. Between the trimmed V and J ends, which lost 2 bases and 3 bases, there was a span of 7 bases. This CDR3 region has 14 residues. CDR3 amino acids: CATSDYRINQPQHF. The CDR3 DNA reads as TGTGCCACCAGTGATTACAGGATCAATCAGCCCCAGCATTTT.

The gene calls are TRBV27 and TRBJ2-1; 7 positions agree with TRBD2. V lost 6 bases and J lost 4; bases outside the gene matches: 9. The CDR3 sequence is 15 residues long. Per the germline V gene, CDR1 is MNHEY and CDR2 is SMNVEV (reference sequence). The chain's CDR3 is CASRTALAVYNEQFF. The CDR3 DNA sequence: TGTGCCAGCAGAACGGCCCTAGCGGTGTACAATGAGCAGTTCTTC.

This CDR3 is CASSKAVAGPKRNTIYF. For the CDR3, the DNA is TGTGCCAGCAGCAAAGCAGTCGCAGGGCCTAAGAGAAACACCATATATTTT. The chain combines TRBV21-1 with TRBJ1-3; TRBD1, as called in the table, went unchecked against the DNA. TRBV21-1 is shown as a pseudogene. This CDR3 contains 17 residues.

The V call is TRBV4-3, the J call TRBJ1-1; 7 bases match TRBD1. CDR1 LGHNA and CDR2 YSLEER come from the germline V gene. The ends lost 2 bases at V and 1 base at J; junction bases unmatched: 10. CDR3 length: 17 residues. CDR3 nucleotide sequence: TGCGCCAGCAGCCAAACAATAGGGGGCGCGGAGAACACTGAAGCTTTCTTT. As protein: CASSQTIGGAENTEAFF.

This clone was seen only a few times. CDR3 region: CSASGLSGPETQYF. The CDR3 DNA reads TGCAGTGCTAGTGGGCTGTCTGGCCCGGAGACCCAGTACTTC. V gene TRBV20-1 combines with J gene TRBJ2-5; D not certain. Looked up from germline, CDR1 is DFQATT and CDR2 is SNEGSKA (reference sequence). Between the trimmed V and J ends, which lost 3 bases and 5 bases, there was a span of 16 bases. CDR3 length equals 14 residues.

The chain joins TRBV11-2 to TRBJ2-7; 7 positions agree with TRBD2. This CDR3 comprises 13 residues. With V trimmed by 5 bases and J by 2 bases, 3 bases remained unmatched. Germline lookup yields CDR1 SGHAT and CDR2 FQNNGV. Here the CDR3 reads CASSVSGPYEQYF. Here the CDR3 DNA reads TGTGCCAGCAGCGTTAGCGGGCCCTACGAGCAGTACTTC.

The chain employs TRBV18 and TRBJ1-1; D gene unclear. The CDR3 length is 14 residues. Germline V gives CDR1 KGHSH, CDR2 LQKENI. V dropped 2 bases and J dropped 1 base, with 8 bases sitting between them. The CDR3 region is CASSPFRSNTEAFF. CDR3 DNA sequence: TGTGCCAGCTCACCATTTAGATCGAACACTGAAGCTTTCTTT. Looking up the rest from reference TRBV18 and TRBJ1-1 gives the full variable domain: NAGVMQNPRHLVRRRGQEARLRCSPMKGHSHVYWYRQLPEEGLKFMVYLQKENIIDESGMPKERFSAEFPKEGPSILRIQQVVRGDSAAYFCASSPFRSNTEAFFGQGTRLTVV.

V gene TRBV9 combines with J gene TRBJ2-1; perhaps TRBD2 as D (5 bases). Germline lookup yields CDR1 SGDLS and CDR2 YYNGEE. The germline V and J ends were trimmed by 4 bases and 9 bases, with 14 bases remaining between them. CDR3 length: 13 residues. The CDR3 region has the DNA TGTGCCAGCAGCCCTCAGGAGGCTATTGAGCAGTTCTTC. Translation: CASSPQEAIEQFF.

The chain carries TRBV4-2 and TRBJ2-3; 14 nucleotides match TRBD2. This CDR3 is built from 19 residues. J was trimmed by 4 bases and V by 1 base; bases with no gene match: 10. CDR1 is LGHNA and CDR2 is YNFKEQ in the germline V gene. This CDR3 reads CASSQGGLAGASGADTQYF. CDR3 in DNA: TGTGCCAGCAGCCAAGGGGGACTAGCGGGAGCGTCCGGGGCAGATACGCAGTATTTT.

The CDR3 here is CASSLGYHRDNGYTF. For the CDR3, the DNA is TGTGCCAGCAGCTTAGGTTACCACAGGGACAATGGCTACACCTTC. The chain links TRBV7-2 to TRBJ1-2, with TRBD1 as a possible D gene (6 bases). V was pared by 1 base and J by 6 bases, with 15 bases between. CDR3 length: 15 residues. The germline gives CDR1 SGHTA, CDR2 FQGNSA.

This sequence joins TRBV28 and TRBJ1-2; 10 bases are shared with TRBD1. Per germline, CDR1 MDHEN and CDR2 SYDVKM. V gave up 5 bases and J gave up 8 bases; unmatched junction bases: 11. The CDR3 length is 15 residues. CDR3 residues: CASSLPLDRGQGYTF. CDR3 coding DNA: TGTGCCAGCAGTCTACCTCTCGACAGGGGGCAAGGCTACACCTTC.

This clone was seen a single time. J is TRBJ1-5 and V is TRBV7-8; D is possibly TRBD1 (5 bases). In germline, CDR1 is SGHVS, CDR2 FQNEAQ. The CDR3 length is 17 residues. Trimming stripped 2 bases from V and 3 bases from J, with 17 bases between. CDR3 nucleotide sequence: TGTGCCAGCAGCTTAAAGTCGGTGCAGGGCCTCAATCAGCCCCAGCATTTT. It yields the protein CASSLKSVQGLNQPQHF. The whole variable domain, filled in from reference TRBV7-8 and TRBJ1-5, reads GAGVSQSPRYKVAKRGQDVALRCDPISGHVSLFWYQQALGQGPEFLTYFQNEAQLDKSGLPSDRFFAERPEGSVSTLKIQRTQQEDSAVYLCASSLKSVQGLNQPQHFGDGTRLSIL.

The chain joins TRBV11-2 to TRBJ1-5, with 7 bases aligning to TRBD1. CDR1 and CDR2 (germline): SGHAT, FQNNGV. J was trimmed by 0 bases and V by 7 bases; bases with no gene match: 6. This CDR3 has 15 residues. The DNA for the CDR3 is TGTGCCAGCACCCTGACAGGGAATAGCAATCAGCCCCAGCATTTT. Encoded protein: CASTLTGNSNQPQHF.

The rearrangement joins TRBV27 to TRBJ2-2; the D gene is possibly TRBD2 (6 bases). Trimming cost V 5 bases and J 5 bases, with 12 bases left between them. There are 14 residues in the CDR3. Germline V gives CDR1 MNHEY, CDR2 SMNVEV (reference sequence). The CDR3 region has the DNA TGTGCCAGCAGTCACCTTGGGAGGACCGGGGAGCTGTTTTTT. This translates into CASSHLGRTGELFF.

The chain has TRBV9 and TRBJ2-7, with 12 bases matching TRBD1. Germline CDR1 and CDR2: SGDLS and YYNGEE. J lost 6 bases, V lost 3 bases, and 7 bases had no gene match. The CDR3 loop spans 15 amino acids. In DNA, the CDR3 is TGTGCCAGCAGCGCTTCCGGGACAGGGGGCGCCGAGCAGTACTTC. Translating it yields CASSASGTGGAEQYF.

This rearrangement joins TRBV18 to TRBJ2-7; D uncertain. The CDR3 sequence is 12 residues long. Germline loops: CDR1 KGHSH, CDR2 LQKENI. Trimming left V 1 base short and J 7 bases short, with 8 bases between. As DNA, the CDR3 is TGTGCCAGCTCACCACTAGGCGGAGAGCAGTACTTC. It encodes CASSPLGGEQYF.

DNA of the CDR3: TGTGCCAGCAGTGATCTGGGACAGGGGTCAGGTTGGGATACGCAGTATTTT. Translation: CASSDLGQGSGWDTQYF. This chain uses TRBV6-1 with TRBJ2-3, with 10 nucleotides matching TRBD1. Germline assignment: CDR1 MNHNS and CDR2 SASEGT. Losses at the gene ends were 3 bases for V and 6 bases for J; bases not matched to a gene: 12. This CDR3 has 17 amino acids.

The rearrangement joins TRBV4-2 to TRBJ1-5, with 9 bases aligning to TRBD1. The CDR3 loop spans 15 amino acids. Germline CDR1 reads LGHNA; CDR2 reads YNFKEQ. Trimming took 4 bases from V and 6 from J; bases not matched to a gene: 7. DNA for the CDR3: TGTGCCAGCAGCCGATCCCAACAGGGGGCTCAGCCCCAGCATTTT. Its translation: CASSRSQQGAQPQHF.

This clone has more than one count but fewer than ten. The CDR3, as DNA: TGTGCCAGCAGTCTACGGGCGGGAGGTTACGAGCAGTACTTC. Its translation: CASSLRAGGYEQYF. The rearrangement links TRBV6-2 or TRBV6-3 to TRBJ2-7; 8 nucleotides agree with TRBD2. Germline-derived CDR1 and CDR2 are MNHEY and SVGEGT. V lost 5 bases and J lost 4; bases outside the gene matches: 7. The CDR3 consists of 14 residues.